This entry concerns a single TCR gamma chain. This CDR3 comprises 15 residues. Germline values: CDR1 VENAVY, CDR2 YDSYNSRV. The data originate from a study of gamma-delta chains in newborns, infants, children. Study-level information: Polyclonal expansion of innate γδ T cells after birth follows microbial exposure.

TCRdb called clones from the reads again using CATT. The table includes roughly 2,600 gamma-chain clones, roughly 45% detected once. The V gene call is TRGV8, and the J gene call is absent. Sequencing used blood. The source is a child who was a newborn, infant or young child, either healthy, febrile or measles-vaccinated (not recorded which). The CDR3 reads CATWDRASSDWIKTF. CDR3 coding DNA: TGTGCCACCTGGGATAGAGCGAGTAGTGATTGGATCAAGACGTTC.